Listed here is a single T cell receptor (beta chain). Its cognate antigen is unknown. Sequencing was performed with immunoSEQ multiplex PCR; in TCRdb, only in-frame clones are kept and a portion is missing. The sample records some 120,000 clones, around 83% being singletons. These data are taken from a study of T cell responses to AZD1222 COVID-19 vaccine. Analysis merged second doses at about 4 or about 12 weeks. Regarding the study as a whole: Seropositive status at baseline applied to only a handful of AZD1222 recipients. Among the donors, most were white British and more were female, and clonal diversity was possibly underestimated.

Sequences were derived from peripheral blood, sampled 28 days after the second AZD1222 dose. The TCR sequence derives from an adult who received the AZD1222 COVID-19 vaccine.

CDR3 protein: CASRTTPMNTEAFF. CDR3 nucleotides: TGTGCCAGTAGGACCACCCCCATGAACACTGAAGCTTTCTTT. The chain has TRBV19 and TRBJ1-1; D uncertain. The CDR3 runs 14 residues. Germline-derived CDR1 and CDR2 are LNHDA and SQIVND (reference sequence). V was clipped by 6 bases and J by 0 bases, with 11 bases between them.